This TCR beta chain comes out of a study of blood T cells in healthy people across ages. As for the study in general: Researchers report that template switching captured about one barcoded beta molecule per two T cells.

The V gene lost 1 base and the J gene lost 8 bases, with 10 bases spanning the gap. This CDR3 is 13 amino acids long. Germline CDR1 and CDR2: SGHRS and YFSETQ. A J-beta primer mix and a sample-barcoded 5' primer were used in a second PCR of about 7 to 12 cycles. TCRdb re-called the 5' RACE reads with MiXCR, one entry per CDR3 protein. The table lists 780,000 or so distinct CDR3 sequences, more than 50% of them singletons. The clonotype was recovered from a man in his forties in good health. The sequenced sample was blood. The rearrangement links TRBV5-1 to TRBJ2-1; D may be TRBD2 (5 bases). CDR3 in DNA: TGCGCCAGCAGCTTGCGCGCGGGTTATGAGCAGTTCTTC. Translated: CASSLRAGYEQFF.